A single sample gave rise to the 16 T cell receptor beta chains below, sequenced in a study of radiation and T cells in renal cell carcinoma (dated by TCRdb to the early 2020s). Receptor amplification or capture employed the immunoSEQ multiplex PCR assay. What TCRdb holds here is the immuneACCESS table cut down to in-frame rearrangements. Part of the clones is not present; checked against another copy, under half of the missing clones reflect an unresolved V gene, and the others are unexplained. For this sample the table gives about 160,000 clones, of which about 87% were detected only once. Together, the top ten hold about 4% of the sample. The time point label for this specimen denotes: baseline pretreatment blood. The treatment or condition label on this specimen signifies: 15 Gy SBRT to primary tumor, nephrectomy 4 weeks later. The input for sequencing was blood, taken from a patient whose treatment included radiotherapy and nephrectomy. These receptor sequences come from a woman aged 70 to 79 with renal cell carcinoma.

The chain recombines TRBV30 with TRBJ2-2, with 8 bases fitting TRBD2. Germline CDR1 and CDR2: GTSNPN and SVGIG (reference sequence). The CDR3 is 14 residues long. V dropped 3 bases and J dropped 3; count of bases not matched to a gene: 3. The CDR3 nucleotides are TGTGCCTGGAGAACGGGGGGGTACACCGGGGAGCTGTTTTTT. This codes for CAWRTGGYTGELFF.

The rearrangement links TRBV4-2 to TRBJ2-7; either TRBD1 or TRBD2 may fit D (6 bases each). Trimming removed 1 base at V and 5 bases at J, with 12 bases between. This CDR3 has 14 residues. Germline V CDR1 and CDR2: LGHNA, YNFKEQ. The chain's CDR3 is CASSQGTGADEQYF. CDR3 in DNA: TGTGCCAGCAGCCAAGGGACGGGGGCAGACGAGCAGTACTTC.

The chain joins TRBV7-8 to TRBJ2-5; TRBD2 matches at 8 bases. CDR1 is SGHVS and CDR2 is FQNEAQ in the germline V gene. The V and J ends lost 6 bases and 4 bases, in that order; junction bases with no gene match: 7. The CDR3 loop spans 14 amino acids. The CDR3 region is CASRGARGVETQYF. The CDR3 bases are TGTGCCAGCAGAGGGGCGCGGGGGGTAGAGACCCAGTACTTC.

The chain is built from TRBV6-5 and TRBJ2-1; 9 bases align to TRBD1. This CDR3 has 15 residues. Trimming at V came to 7 bases and at J to 6 bases, leaving 10 bases not matched to a gene. From germline, CDR1 is MNHEY and CDR2 SVGAGI. The CDR3 sequence is CASTKRDRASNEQFF. The DNA for the CDR3 is TGTGCCAGCACTAAACGGGACAGGGCTTCCAATGAGCAGTTCTTC.

This chain joins TRBV6-5 and TRBJ2-5; D gene unclear. V lost 2 bases and J lost 0, with 4 bases in between. This CDR3 has 13 amino acids. The germline gives CDR1 MNHEY, CDR2 SVGAGI. CDR3 in amino acids: CASSYINQETQYF. CDR3 sequence (DNA): TGTGCCAGCAGTTACATAAACCAAGAGACCCAGTACTTC.

This sequence joins TRBV5-4 and TRBJ1-5; D might be TRBD1 (5 bases). With 3 bases removed from V and 7 bases from J, the gap between germline ends came to 17 bases. This CDR3 contains 15 residues. The germline V gene has CDR1 SGHNT and CDR2 YYREEE (reference sequence). The CDR3: CASSSHGGEEQPQHF. The CDR3 nucleotides read TGTGCCAGCAGCTCGCACGGGGGGGAAGAGCAGCCCCAGCATTTT.

This chain joins TRBV13 and TRBJ1-3, with D unclear. Between the trimmed V and J ends, which lost 5 bases and 0 bases, there was a span of 11 bases. The CDR3 loop spans 15 amino acids. From germline, CDR1 is PRHDT and CDR2 FYEKMQ (reference sequence). The CDR3 sequence is CASSLSAPSGNTIYF. In DNA, the CDR3 is TGTGCCAGCAGCCTTAGCGCTCCCTCTGGAAACACCATATATTTT.

This rearrangement joins TRBV2 to TRBJ2-5, with D unresolved. CDR1 and CDR2 (germline): SNHLY, FYNNEI. The CDR3 contains 13 residues. Trimming stripped 2 bases from V and 2 bases from J, with 6 bases between. This chain's CDR3 is CASSELLQETQYF. The CDR3 DNA is TGTGCCAGCAGTGAACTACTTCAAGAGACCCAGTACTTC.

The CDR3 nucleotides are TGTGCCAGCTCACCACCTTTTGTCTACGAGCAGTACTTC. It translates to CASSPPFVYEQYF. The chain couples TRBV18 to TRBJ2-7; unclear D gene. CDR3 length: 13 amino acids. CDR1 and CDR2 (germline): KGHSH, LQKENI. V was clipped by 0 bases and J by 3 bases, with 6 bases between them. Filled out from reference TRBV18 and TRBJ2-7, the complete variable domain reads NAGVMQNPRHLVRRRGQEARLRCSPMKGHSHVYWYRQLPEEGLKFMVYLQKENIIDESGMPKERFSAEFPKEGPSILRIQQVVRGDSAAYFCASSPPFVYEQYFGPGTRLTVT.

CDR3 in DNA: TGTGCCATCAGGACAGGGGAGGCTAACTATGGCTACACCTTC. It codes for CAIRTGEANYGYTF. The V and J genes are TRBV10-3 and TRBJ1-2; TRBD1 matches 8 bases. Germline V gives CDR1 ENHRY, CDR2 SYGVKD. The CDR3 runs 14 residues. With 6 bases clipped from V and 0 bases from J, the junction kept 3 bases outside the gene matches.

The rearrangement links TRBV9 to TRBJ2-3; 7 bases map to TRBD1. The CDR3 consists of 14 residues. Germline trimming cut 4 bases from V and 3 bases from J; bases unmatched to any gene: 5. Germline CDR1 is SGDLS and CDR2 is YYNGEE. This CDR3 is CASSPRGTTDTQYF. In DNA, the CDR3 is TGTGCCAGCAGCCCCAGGGGGACGACAGATACGCAGTATTTT.

The chain is built from TRBV2 and TRBJ2-4, with 8 bases aligning to TRBD1. The CDR3 loop spans 13 amino acids. V was clipped by 6 bases and J by 6 bases; unmatched bases: 4. CDR1 is SNHLY, CDR2 FYNNEI, per germline. The CDR3 bases are TGTGCCAGCAGAACAGGGGGTGGAAACATTCAGTACTTC. Translation gives CASRTGGGNIQYF.

CDR3 nucleotides: TGTGCCAGCAGATCCGGGACAGGGGTTTACAATGAGCAGTTCTTC. Protein sequence: CASRSGTGVYNEQFF. The genes are TRBV5-4 and TRBJ2-1; the match to TRBD1 covers 10 bases. This CDR3 spans 15 amino acids. The germline gives CDR1 SGHNT, CDR2 YYREEE (reference sequence). V was pared by 5 bases and J by 4 bases, with 6 bases of the junction left unmatched.

J is TRBJ2-7 and V is TRBV6-1, with D hard to call. From germline, CDR1 is MNHNS and CDR2 SASEGT. This CDR3 contains 15 residues. Between the trimmed V and J ends, which lost 6 bases and 0 bases, there was a span of 15 bases. The CDR3 sequence is CASRNRNWDSYEQYF. As DNA, the CDR3 is TGTGCCAGCAGGAACAGAAATTGGGACTCCTACGAGCAGTACTTC.

This clone appeared once. CDR3 nucleotide sequence: TGTGCCAGCAGCGTAGGGTCCTCTCGGGGGGTCACTGAAGCTTTCTTT. Protein sequence: CASSVGSSRGVTEAFF. The chain joins TRBV9 to TRBJ1-1, with TRBD1 as a possible D gene (5 bases). The CDR3 has 16 amino acids. Germline V gene lookup returns CDR1 SGDLS and CDR2 YYNGEE. V was trimmed by 0 bases and J by 4 bases, leaving 16 bases between them.

The genes are TRBV27 and TRBJ2-5; the D gene could be TRBD1 or TRBD2 (5 bases each). The CDR3 has 15 residues. V dropped 3 bases and J dropped 2 bases, with 13 bases sitting between them. The germline gives CDR1 MNHEY, CDR2 SMNVEV (reference sequence). This CDR3 is CASSFLSGGQETQYF. CDR3 sequence (DNA): TGTGCCAGCAGTTTTTTAAGTGGGGGACAAGAGACCCAGTACTTC.